The next 13 T cell receptor beta chains were all read from a single sample in a study of shared clonotypes between healthy human individuals. Method: immunoSEQ multiplex PCR; TCRdb's copy keeps in-frame clones and lacks some. The table has almost 700,000 clones, about 92% seen once. Cells designated naive CD8 were CD45RO-negative and were positively selected for CCR7, with terminally differentiated effector memory CD45RA+ cells excluded. The source material was naive CD8+ T cells sorted from blood. The receptors originated from a man aged 25 to 45 in good health.

This chain connects TRBV5-4 to TRBJ2-7; a possible D gene is TRBD1 (5 bases). The CDR3 runs to 13 residues. Trimming removed 2 bases from V and 1 base from J, with 7 bases in between. CDR1 and CDR2 from the germline V gene are SGHNT and YYREEE (reference sequence). The CDR3: CASSFKGSYEQYF. The CDR3 nucleotides read TGTGCCAGCAGCTTTAAGGGGTCCTACGAGCAGTACTTC.

This chain joins TRBV4-1 and TRBJ1-5; a possible D gene is TRBD1 (6 bases). Trimming cost V 0 bases and J 3 bases, with 12 bases left between them. The CDR3 runs 16 residues. Germline values: CDR1 MGHRA, CDR2 YSYEKL. CDR3 region: CASSQDPGGFNQPQHF. The DNA for the CDR3 is TGCGCCAGCAGCCAAGATCCGGGGGGCTTCAATCAGCCCCAGCATTTT.

As concerns this clone: This CDR3 is also generated by other DNA sequences in the sample. The rearrangement joins TRBV9 to TRBJ2-3; 7 nucleotides match TRBD1. The CDR3 runs to 15 residues. V shed 0 bases, J shed 1 base, and the junction held 2 bases outside the gene matches. Germline V lookup: CDR1 SGDLS, CDR2 YYNGEE. CDR3 DNA: TGTGCCAGCAGCGTAGAGGGGGCGGGCACAGATACGCAGTATTTT. Its translation: CASSVEGAGTDTQYF. Full variable domain (remainder filled in from reference TRBV9 and TRBJ2-3): DSGVTQTPKHLITATGQRVTLRCSPRSGDLSVYWYQQSLDQGLQFLIQYYNGEERAKGNILERFSAQQFPDLHSELNLSSLELGDSALYFCASSVEGAGTDTQYFGPGTRLTVL.

V usage is TRBV19 and J usage is TRBJ2-7; D not certain. CDR3 length equals 14 residues. The V end was cut by 10 bases, the J end by 7 bases, with 23 bases between. Germline-derived CDR1 and CDR2 are LNHDA and SQIVND (reference sequence). The CDR3 reads CATSIGREVAEQYF. The CDR3 nucleotides are TGTGCCACCAGTATCGGCCGAGAAGTAGCAGAGCAGTACTTC.

CDR3 sequence reads: CASSLDMDIQETQYF. The CDR3, as DNA: TGTGCCAGCAGCTTAGACATGGACATCCAAGAGACCCAGTACTTC. This chain links TRBV7-6 with TRBJ2-5, with a tentative D call TRBD1 (5 bases). V shed 1 base and J shed 1 base, with 10 bases lying between them. CDR1 is SGHVS, CDR2 FNYEAQ, per germline. The CDR3 spans 15 residues. The variable domain in full, with the rest retrieved from reference TRBV7-6 and TRBJ2-5, is GAGVSQSPRYKVTKRGQDVALRCDPISGHVSLYWYRQALGQGPEFLTYFNYEAQQDKSGLPNDRFSAERPEGSISTLTIQRTEQRDSAMYRCASSLDMDIQETQYFGPGTRLLVL.

Regarding this clone: This CDR3 is also generated by other DNA sequences in the sample. This sequence joins TRBV7-9 and TRBJ1-1, with D hard to call. Trimming removed 5 bases from V and 4 bases from J, with 8 bases in between. The CDR3 totals 12 residues. Germline V gene sequence: CDR1 SEHNR, CDR2 FQNEAQ (reference sequence). The chain's CDR3 is CASSPLGTEAFF. CDR3 sequence (DNA): TGTGCCAGCAGCCCCCTTGGCACTGAAGCTTTCTTT.

This clone was counted a single time. This chain uses TRBV5-6 with TRBJ2-7; D gene uncertain. CDR3 length: 11 amino acids. Deletions cut 4 bases from V and 4 bases from J, with 6 bases between. CDR1 and CDR2 from the germline V gene are SGHDT and YYEEEE. The CDR3 nucleotides read TGTGCCAGCAGCCAATTTTACGAGCAGTACTTC. Its protein is CASSQFYEQYF.

The CDR3 DNA is TGTGCCAGCAGCGCTTGGGACGGTGCTAACTATGGCTACACCTTC. Translated, it gives CASSAWDGANYGYTF. The chain has TRBV9 and TRBJ1-2, with a weak D call TRBD1 (5 bases). Per the germline V gene, CDR1 is SGDLS and CDR2 is YYNGEE. Between the trimmed V and J ends, which lost 3 bases and 0 bases, there was a span of 12 bases. The length of the CDR3 is 15 residues.

This rearrangement joins TRBV7-9 to TRBJ2-5; D is possibly TRBD2 (6 bases). The CDR3 has 13 residues. Trimming removed 7 bases from V and 0 bases from J, with 9 bases in between. Germline CDR1 is SEHNR and CDR2 is FQNEAQ (reference sequence). The DNA for the CDR3 is TGTGCCAGCATGTCGGGGGACCAAGAGACCCAGTACTTC. Amino acids: CASMSGDQETQYF.

The rearrangement joins TRBV7-9 to TRBJ1-5, with D maybe TRBD1 (6 bases). V shed 0 bases and J shed 7 bases, with 10 bases lying between them. From germline, CDR1 is SEHNR and CDR2 FQNEAQ (reference sequence). The CDR3 contains 14 residues. CDR3 sequence (DNA): TGTGCCAGCAGCTTAGCAGGGGGTGAGCAGCCCCAGCATTTT. It is translated as CASSLAGGEQPQHF.

CDR3 sequence (DNA): TGTGCCAGCAGTTTATCGATACTAGCGGGAGTCAATGAGCAGTTCTTC. The encoded protein is CASSLSILAGVNEQFF. The chain links TRBV27 to TRBJ2-1; TRBD2 agrees at 11 bases. Germline-derived CDR1 and CDR2 are MNHEY and SMNVEV (reference sequence). With 0 bases clipped from V and 6 bases from J, the junction kept 4 bases outside the gene matches. This CDR3 contains 16 residues.

A remark on this clone: The sample has other DNA sequences that encode this CDR3 too. J is TRBJ2-2 and V is TRBV5-1; D is unclear. V was pared by 2 bases and J by 3 bases, with 2 bases between. Germline loops: CDR1 SGHRS, CDR2 YFSETQ. The CDR3 extends over 12 amino acids. In nucleotides, the CDR3 is TGCGCCAGCAGCTTATACACCGGGGAGCTGTTTTTT. Its translation: CASSLYTGELFF.

The V call is TRBV5-6, the J call TRBJ1-5; no definite D call. Deletions cut 0 bases from V and 7 bases from J, with 8 bases between. The CDR3 totals 13 residues. From germline, CDR1 is SGHDT and CDR2 YYEEEE. CDR3 DNA sequence: TGTGCCAGCAGCTTGGGGGGTCTCCAGCCCCAGCATTTT. Amino acids: CASSLGGLQPQHF.